The source of this T cell receptor beta chain is a study of cytomegalovirus exposure and HLA in healthy donors. Study results and limitations: The listing of 150 to 200 TCR beta chains classed them as cytomegalovirus-associated. Later work found most CMV-associated TCR beta chains apparently HLA-restricted. Certain indistinguishable V segments, among them TRBV6-2 and TRBV6-3, were excluded.

Primers for the PCR totalled 60 Vbeta and 13 Jbeta. Clones were sequenced by immunoSEQ multiplex PCR, and TCRdb holds only the in-frame ones, with some missing. The data hold about 150,000 clones, with 55% to 70% observed a single time. The CDR3 is 13 residues long. CDR1 and CDR2 (germline): PRHDT, FYEKMQ (reference sequence). The junction had 1 base not matched to a gene; V was cut back by 3 bases and J by 2 bases. A remark on this clone: Its antigen is undetermined.

This receptor was identified in a woman aged 25 to 39 in good health and CMV-seropositive. Sequencing was done on a sample of PBMCs. V and J are TRBV13 and TRBJ2-7, with 7 bases aligning to TRBD2. The CDR3 here is CASSFREAYEQYF. The DNA for the CDR3 is TGTGCCAGCAGCTTCCGGGAGGCCTACGAGCAGTACTTC.